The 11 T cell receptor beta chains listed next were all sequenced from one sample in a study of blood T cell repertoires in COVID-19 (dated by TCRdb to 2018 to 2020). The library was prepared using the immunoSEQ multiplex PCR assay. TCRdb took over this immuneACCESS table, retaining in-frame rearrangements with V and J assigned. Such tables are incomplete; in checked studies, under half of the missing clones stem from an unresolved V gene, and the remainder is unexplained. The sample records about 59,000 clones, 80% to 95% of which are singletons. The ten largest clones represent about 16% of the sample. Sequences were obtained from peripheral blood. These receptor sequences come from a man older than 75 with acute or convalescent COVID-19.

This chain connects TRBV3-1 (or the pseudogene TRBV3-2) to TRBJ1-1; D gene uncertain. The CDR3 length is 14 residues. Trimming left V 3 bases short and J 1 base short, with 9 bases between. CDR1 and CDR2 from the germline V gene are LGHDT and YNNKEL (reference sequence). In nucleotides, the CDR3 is TGTGCCAGCAGCCATACTCGGTGGAACACTGAAGCTTTCTTT. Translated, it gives CASSHTRWNTEAFF.

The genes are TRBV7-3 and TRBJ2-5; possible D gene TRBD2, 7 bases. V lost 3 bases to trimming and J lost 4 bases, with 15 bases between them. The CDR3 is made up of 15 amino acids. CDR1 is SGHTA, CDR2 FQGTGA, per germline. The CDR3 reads CASSFGRGDGETQYF. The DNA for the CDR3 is TGTGCCAGCAGCTTTGGGAGGGGGGACGGAGAGACCCAGTACTTC.

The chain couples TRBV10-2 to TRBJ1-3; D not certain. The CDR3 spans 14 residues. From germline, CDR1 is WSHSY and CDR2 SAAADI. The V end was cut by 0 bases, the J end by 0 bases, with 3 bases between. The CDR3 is CASSESRSGNTIYF. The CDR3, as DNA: TGCGCCAGCAGTGAGTCGCGCTCTGGAAACACCATATATTTT.

CDR3 residues: CASTREGPSYEQYF. The CDR3 region has the DNA TGTGCCAGCACCCGGGAGGGGCCCTCCTACGAGCAGTACTTC. The chain couples TRBV5-5 to TRBJ2-7, with 8 bases matching TRBD2. The CDR3 length is 14 residues. Germline CDR1 is SGHKS and CDR2 is YYEKEE (reference sequence). With 6 bases clipped from V and 0 bases from J, the junction kept 5 bases outside the gene matches.

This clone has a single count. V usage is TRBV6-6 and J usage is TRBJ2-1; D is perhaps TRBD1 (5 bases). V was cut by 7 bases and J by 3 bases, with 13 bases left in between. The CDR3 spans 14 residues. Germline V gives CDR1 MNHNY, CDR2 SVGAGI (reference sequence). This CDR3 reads CASTPVGDYNEQFF. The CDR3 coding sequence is TGTGCCAGCACCCCAGTAGGGGACTACAATGAGCAGTTCTTC.

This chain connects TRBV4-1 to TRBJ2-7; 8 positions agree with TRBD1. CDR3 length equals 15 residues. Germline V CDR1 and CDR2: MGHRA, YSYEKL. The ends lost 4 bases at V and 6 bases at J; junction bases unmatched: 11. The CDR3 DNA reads TGCGCCAGCAGCCTACTACCGGACAGGGAGGTCGAGCAGTACTTC. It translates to CASSLLPDREVEQYF.

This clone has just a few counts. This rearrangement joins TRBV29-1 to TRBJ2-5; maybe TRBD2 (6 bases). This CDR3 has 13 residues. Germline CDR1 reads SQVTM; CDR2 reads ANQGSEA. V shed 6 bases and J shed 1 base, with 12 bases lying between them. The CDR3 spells CSVTRTSQETQYF. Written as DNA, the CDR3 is TGCAGCGTGACTAGGACAAGCCAAGAGACCCAGTACTTC.

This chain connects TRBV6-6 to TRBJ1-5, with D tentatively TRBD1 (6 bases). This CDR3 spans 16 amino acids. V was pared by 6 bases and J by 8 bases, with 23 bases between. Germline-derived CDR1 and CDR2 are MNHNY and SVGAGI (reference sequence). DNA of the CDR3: TGTGCCAGCAGCCGATCGTGGGGGCAGGGTAAGGAGCCCCAGCATTTT. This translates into CASSRSWGQGKEPQHF.

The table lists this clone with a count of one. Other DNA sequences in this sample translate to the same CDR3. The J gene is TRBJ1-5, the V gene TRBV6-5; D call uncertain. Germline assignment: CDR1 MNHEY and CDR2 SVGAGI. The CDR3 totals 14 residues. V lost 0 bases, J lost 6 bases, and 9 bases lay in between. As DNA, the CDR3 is TGTGCCAGCAGTTACTCGAGCGGGGTTCAGCCCCAGCATTTT. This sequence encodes CASSYSSGVQPQHF.

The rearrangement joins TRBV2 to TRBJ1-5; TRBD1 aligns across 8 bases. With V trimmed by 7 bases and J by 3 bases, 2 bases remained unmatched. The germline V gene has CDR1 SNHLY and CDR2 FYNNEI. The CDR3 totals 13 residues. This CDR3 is CASTQGDNQPQHF. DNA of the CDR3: TGTGCCAGCACACAGGGGGACAATCAGCCCCAGCATTTT. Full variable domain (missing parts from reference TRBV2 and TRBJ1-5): EPEVTQTPSHQVTQMGQEVILRCVPISNHLYFYWYRQILGQKVEFLVSFYNNEISEKSEIFDDQFSVERPDGSNFTLKIRSTKLEDSAMYFCASTQGDNQPQHFGDGTRLSIL.

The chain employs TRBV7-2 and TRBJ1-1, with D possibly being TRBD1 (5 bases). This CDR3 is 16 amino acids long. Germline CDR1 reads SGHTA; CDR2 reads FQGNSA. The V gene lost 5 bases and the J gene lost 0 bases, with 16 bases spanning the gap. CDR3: CASSLGLGDMNTEAFF. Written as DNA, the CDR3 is TGTGCCAGCAGCCTGGGACTTGGGGATATGAACACTGAAGCTTTCTTT.